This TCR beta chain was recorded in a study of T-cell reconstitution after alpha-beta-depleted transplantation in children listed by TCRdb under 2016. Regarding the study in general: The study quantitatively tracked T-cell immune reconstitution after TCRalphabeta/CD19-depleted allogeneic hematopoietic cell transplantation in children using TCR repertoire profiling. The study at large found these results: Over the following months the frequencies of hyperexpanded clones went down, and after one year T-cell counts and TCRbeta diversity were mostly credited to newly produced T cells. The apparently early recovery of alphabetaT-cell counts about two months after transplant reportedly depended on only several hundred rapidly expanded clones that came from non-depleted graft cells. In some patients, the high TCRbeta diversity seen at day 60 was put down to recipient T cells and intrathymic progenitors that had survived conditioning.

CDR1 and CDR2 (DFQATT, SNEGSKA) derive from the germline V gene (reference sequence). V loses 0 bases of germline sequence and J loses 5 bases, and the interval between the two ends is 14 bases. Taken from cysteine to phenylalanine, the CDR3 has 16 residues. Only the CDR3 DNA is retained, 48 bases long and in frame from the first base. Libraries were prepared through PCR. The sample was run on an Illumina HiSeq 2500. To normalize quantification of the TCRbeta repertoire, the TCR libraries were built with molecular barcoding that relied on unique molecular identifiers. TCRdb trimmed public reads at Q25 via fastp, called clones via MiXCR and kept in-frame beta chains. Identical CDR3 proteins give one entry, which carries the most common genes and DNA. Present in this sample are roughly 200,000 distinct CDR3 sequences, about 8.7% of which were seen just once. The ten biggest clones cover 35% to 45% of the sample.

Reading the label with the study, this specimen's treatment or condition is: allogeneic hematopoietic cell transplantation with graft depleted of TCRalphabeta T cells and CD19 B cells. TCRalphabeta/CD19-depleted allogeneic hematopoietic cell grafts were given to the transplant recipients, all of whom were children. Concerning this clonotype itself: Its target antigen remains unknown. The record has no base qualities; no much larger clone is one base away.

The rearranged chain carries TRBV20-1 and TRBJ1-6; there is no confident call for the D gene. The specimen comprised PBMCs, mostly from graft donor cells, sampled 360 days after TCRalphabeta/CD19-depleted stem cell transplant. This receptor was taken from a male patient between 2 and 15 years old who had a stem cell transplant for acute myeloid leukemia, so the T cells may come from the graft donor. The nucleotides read TGCAGTGCTAGAGATGTCCGAGGTGGTAATAATTCACCCCTCCACTTT. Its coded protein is CSARDVRGGNNSPLHF.